A selection of T cell receptor beta chains follows, all from one sample in a study of cytomegalovirus exposure and HLA in healthy donors. Sequenced by immunoSEQ multiplex PCR; TCRdb stores in-frame clones only, minus some. The sample has about 160,000 clones, 75% seen once; the top ten hold approximately 2.3%. Sequenced material: PBMCs. The origin of the receptors is a female donor in good health and CMV-seronegative. Each CDR3 is given with its conserved first and last residue. A D gene is named only where the DNA matches it firmly. Clone size, where shown, is once, few, many, or a class for clones that have expanded.

size: NA
V: TRBV18
D: TRBD1
J: TRBJ2-1
length: 15
DNA: TGTGCCAGCTCACCGGACAGGGGCACCTACAATGAGCAGTTCTTC
CDR3: CASSPDRGTYNEQFF

size: NA
V: TRBV7-2
D: TRBD2
J: TRBJ2-5
length: 17
DNA: TGTGCCAGCAGCTTAGGGACTAGCGGGGGACCCCAAGAGACCCAGTACTTC
CDR3: CASSLGTSGGPQETQYF

size: NA
V: TRBV28
D: NA
J: TRBJ2-7
length: 14
DNA: TGTGCCACCCAGTTCCGGCAGACTCCCTACGAGCAGTACTTC
CDR3: CATQFRQTPYEQYF

size: NA
V: TRBV6-4
D: NA
J: TRBJ2-3
length: 16
DNA: TGTGCCAGCAGTGACGCGTTCGGGGGAAACACAGATACGCAGTATTTT
CDR3: CASSDAFGGNTDTQYF

size: once
V: TRBV15
D: NA
J: TRBJ2-3
length: 17
DNA: TGTGCCACCAGCAGAGATTACCGCCTAGGCCGCGCAGATACGCAGTATTTT
CDR3: CATSRDYRLGRADTQYF

size: many
V: TRBV7-2
D: TRBD1
J: TRBJ1-3
length: 16
DNA: TGTGCCAGCAGCTTAGCGACAGGGCTCTCTGGAAACACCATATATTTT
CDR3: CASSLATGLSGNTIYF

size: NA
V: TRBV5-1
D: NA
J: TRBJ1-3
length: 15
DNA: TGCGCCAGCAGCTTTCGGGGGGCGCCGGAAAACACCATATATTTT
CDR3: CASSFRGAPENTIYF

size: NA
V: TRBV5-1
D: NA
J: TRBJ2-5
length: 14
DNA: TGCGCCAGCAGCTTGAGCTGGGGGCGAGAGACCCAGTACTTC
CDR3: CASSLSWGRETQYF

size: NA
V: TRBV4-2
D: TRBD2
J: TRBJ2-5
length: 16
DNA: TGTGCCAGCAGCCAAGATGCTGCCGGGAGGATGGAGACCCAGTACTTC
CDR3: CASSQDAAGRMETQYF

size: NA
V: TRBV27
D: TRBD1
J: TRBJ2-7
length: 15
DNA: TGTGCCAGCAGTCCCCGGACAGGGGTGGATAACGAGCAGTACTTC
CDR3: CASSPRTGVDNEQYF

size: NA
V: TRBV7-2
D: TRBD2
J: TRBJ2-3
length: 19
DNA: TGTGCCAGCAGCTTATCAATGGCCCTTAGCGGGAGGGCCAGAGATACGCAGTATTTT
CDR3: CASSLSMALSGRARDTQYF

size: NA
V: TRBV29-1
D: TRBD2
J: TRBJ2-1
length: 15
DNA: TGCAGCGTTAGGGGATTGCTAGCGGCTCGCAATGAGCAGTTCTTC
CDR3: CSVRGLLAARNEQFF

size: NA
V: TRBV5-1
D: NA
J: TRBJ2-6
length: 14
DNA: TGCGCCAGCGAGGATTCCTCTGGGGCCAACGTCCTGACTTTC
CDR3: CASEDSSGANVLTF

size: NA
V: TRBV6-5
D: NA
J: TRBJ2-2
length: 15
DNA: TGTGCCAGCAAATCAGGGGCCCGGGGCACCGGGGAGCTGTTTTTT
CDR3: CASKSGARGTGELFF

size: NA
V: TRBV7-9
D: TRBD2
J: TRBJ2-2
length: 15
DNA: TGTGCCAGCAGCTTACTAGCGGGAGTCACCGGGGAGCTGTTTTTT
CDR3: CASSLLAGVTGELFF

size: NA
V: TRBV30
D: NA
J: TRBJ2-1
length: 11
DNA: TGTGCCTGGGACTTCACTAATGAGCAGTTCTTC
CDR3: CAWDFTNEQFF

size: NA
V: TRBV6-1
D: TRBD1
J: TRBJ1-1
length: 14
DNA: TGTGCCAGCCGTGGGGCAGGGGGTCGGACTGAAGCTTTCTTT
CDR3: CASRGAGGRTEAFF

size: few
V: TRBV4-3
D: TRBD1
J: TRBJ1-4
length: 16
DNA: TGCGCCAGCAGCCAGGGACAGGGCCGCACTAATGAAAAACTGTTTTTT
CDR3: CASSQGQGRTNEKLFF

size: NA
V: TRBV28
D: NA
J: TRBJ2-5
length: 14
DNA: TGTGCCAGCAGTTTACGGCTAACTAAAGAGACCCAGTACTTC
CDR3: CASSLRLTKETQYF

size: NA
V: TRBV6-5
D: TRBD1
J: TRBJ2-2
length: 16
DNA: TGTGCCAGCAGTTACCGGGGACAGTGGGTCACCGGGGAGCTGTTTTTT
CDR3: CASSYRGQWVTGELFF

size: NA
V: TRBV27
D: TRBD2
J: TRBJ2-1
length: 14
DNA: TGTGCCAGCCGGGGTCTAGCGGGGGCCCATGAGCAGTTCTTC
CDR3: CASRGLAGAHEQFF

size: NA
V: TRBV5-1
D: TRBD1
J: TRBJ1-2
length: 16
DNA: TGCGCCAGCAGCTTGGCCGGGACAGGGAGGCTCTATGGCTACACCTTC
CDR3: CASSLAGTGRLYGYTF

size: once
V: TRBV6-1
D: NA
J: TRBJ1-2
length: 12
DNA: TGTGCCAGCAGTTCTACAGGGTATGGCTACACCTTC
CDR3: CASSSTGYGYTF

size: once
V: TRBV18
D: TRBD1
J: TRBJ1-2
length: 17
DNA: TGTGCCAGCTCACCGTTCCGGGACAGGGGGCGCGTAGATGGCTACACCTTC
CDR3: CASSPFRDRGRVDGYTF

size: NA
V: TRBV28
D: TRBD1
J: TRBJ1-2
length: 13
DNA: TGTGCCAGCAAACGGGACAGGGTCTATGGCTACACCTTC
CDR3: CASKRDRVYGYTF

size: NA
V: TRBV10-1
D: TRBD2
J: TRBJ2-1
length: 18
DNA: TGCGCCAGCAGTGAGTTAGGTAGCGGGGGGCTTTTCTACAATGAGCAGTTCTTC
CDR3: CASSELGSGGLFYNEQFF

size: NA
V: TRBV2
D: TRBD1
J: TRBJ2-7
length: 13
DNA: TGTGCCAGCAGGAAGGGGACAGCCTACGAGCAGTACTTC
CDR3: CASRKGTAYEQYF

size: NA
V: TRBV10-2
D: TRBD2
J: TRBJ2-2
length: 17
DNA: TGCGCCAGCGTCCCCCGGGGGGGCGGGGGGTCCACCGGGGAGCTGTTTTTT
CDR3: CASVPRGGGGSTGELFF

size: NA
V: TRBV5-6
D: TRBD1
J: TRBJ1-6
length: 14
DNA: TGTGCCAGCAGCGAACAGGGGGTGGTTTCACCCCTCCACTTT
CDR3: CASSEQGVVSPLHF

size: NA
V: TRBV6-1
D: NA
J: TRBJ2-7
length: 13
DNA: TGTGCCAGCAGATCGAGCTACTCCTACGAGCAGTACTTC
CDR3: CASRSSYSYEQYF

size: NA
V: TRBV6-6
D: NA
J: TRBJ2-1
length: 16
DNA: TGTGCCAGCAGTCCTGACAGTGAGGCTACATCCAATGAGCAGTTCTTC
CDR3: CASSPDSEATSNEQFF

size: NA
V: TRBV11-2
D: TRBD1
J: TRBJ2-7
length: 14
DNA: TGTGCCAGCAGCTTCCGGGACAGCTACTACGAGCAGTACTTC
CDR3: CASSFRDSYYEQYF

size: NA
V: TRBV6-5
D: NA
J: TRBJ1-1
length: 14
DNA: TGTGCCAGCACAAGGGCAGGGTTGAACACTGAAGCTTTCTTT
CDR3: CASTRAGLNTEAFF

size: NA
V: TRBV29-1
D: NA
J: TRBJ1-5
length: 14
DNA: TGCAGCGTTCAGGGCCCAAATAGCAATCAGCCCCAGCATTTT
CDR3: CSVQGPNSNQPQHF

size: NA
V: TRBV15
D: TRBD2
J: TRBJ2-1
length: 17
DNA: TGTGCCACCAGCAGAGGGAGTGCGGGGGTCTCCTACAATGAGCAGTTCTTC
CDR3: CATSRGSAGVSYNEQFF

size: NA
V: TRBV2
D: TRBD2
J: TRBJ2-5
length: 15
DNA: TGTGCCAGCAGTTATCTAGCGGGGGGGCTTGAGACCCAGTACTTC
CDR3: CASSYLAGGLETQYF

size: NA
V: TRBV6-1
D: NA
J: TRBJ1-5
length: 15
DNA: TGTGCCAGCAGTGAAGGACAGCTGAGGAATCAGCCCCAGCATTTT
CDR3: CASSEGQLRNQPQHF

size: NA
V: TRBV5-1
D: TRBD2
J: TRBJ2-7
length: 18
DNA: TGCGCCAGCAGCTTTGCTGGGACTAGCGGGGGTAGCTCCTACGAGCAGTACTTC
CDR3: CASSFAGTSGGSSYEQYF

size: once
V: TRBV2
D: TRBD2
J: TRBJ2-1
length: 15
DNA: TGTGCCAGCCTGCTCCCCACTAGCGGGAACAATGAGCAGTTCTTC
CDR3: CASLLPTSGNNEQFF

size: few
V: TRBV25-1
D: NA
J: TRBJ2-2
length: 15
DNA: TGTGCCAGCAGTATGACGGAGGTGCTAACCGGGGAGCTGTTTTTT
CDR3: CASSMTEVLTGELFF

size: NA
V: TRBV4-2
D: NA
J: TRBJ2-7
length: 14
DNA: TGTGCCAGCAGCCATATAGGGAGCTCCTACGAGCAGTACTTC
CDR3: CASSHIGSSYEQYF

size: NA
V: TRBV9
D: TRBD1
J: TRBJ2-7
length: 15
DNA: TGTGCCAGCAGCGTAGGGGACAGGGGACTCTACGAGCAGTACTTC
CDR3: CASSVGDRGLYEQYF

size: NA
V: TRBV7-9
D: NA
J: TRBJ1-6
length: 17
DNA: TGTTCCAGCAGCTTAGATGAGGGAAGCTCCTATAATTCACCCCTCCACTTT
CDR3: CSSSLDEGSSYNSPLHF

size: NA
V: TRBV7-9
D: NA
J: TRBJ1-2
length: 12
DNA: TGTGCCAGCAGCTTAGGGGGAGGTGGCTACACCTTC
CDR3: CASSLGGGGYTF

size: few
V: TRBV2
D: TRBD1
J: TRBJ1-2
length: 13
DNA: TGTGCCAGCAGTGCGACAGGGAACTATGGCTACACCTTC
CDR3: CASSATGNYGYTF

size: NA
V: TRBV4-1
D: TRBD2
J: TRBJ2-5
length: 16
DNA: TGCGCCAGCAGCCAGGCCCCTAGCGGGGTGGGCGAGACCCAGTACTTC
CDR3: CASSQAPSGVGETQYF

size: NA
V: TRBV15
D: NA
J: TRBJ2-7
length: 18
DNA: TGTGCCACCAGCAGAGATCCGGGCAGCTCGGGGAGCTCCTACGAGCAGTACTTC
CDR3: CATSRDPGSSGSSYEQYF